The T cell receptor (beta chain) described here comes from a study of response to subunit inactivated influenza vaccine. Germline V CDR1 and CDR2: MNHEY, SMNVEV (reference sequence). The CDR3 is made up of 16 amino acids. The germline V and J ends were trimmed by 2 bases and 6 bases, with 20 bases remaining between them. A word on this clonotype: Its antigen remains unidentified.

TCRdb fed the RT-PCR reads into MiXCR, producing one record per CDR3 protein. The table records hundreds of thousands of distinct CDR3 sequences, approximately 7.1% of them present only once. Findings and limits, study-wide: The authors put forward the suggestion that each seasonal influenza vaccination may bring in only a limited number of new T cells.

This chain joins TRBV27 and TRBJ2-7; TRBD2 might be the D (6 bases). The input for sequencing was PBMCs from blood, taken roughly 24 months after vaccination. This clonotype was obtained from a man aged 50-75 years who received an inactivated influenza vaccine. The CDR3 region is CASSLGVPGGAGEQYF. CDR3 coding DNA: TGTGCCAGCAGTTTAGGGGTCCCCGGAGGGGCGGGCGAGCAGTACTTC.